This TCR beta chain was recovered during a study of T-cell memory formation after mild COVID-19. Via MiXCR, TCRdb re-called the 5' RACE reads, giving one row per CDR3 protein. In the table there are 290,000 or so distinct CDR3 sequences, roughly a fifth of which are singletons. V lost 6 bases and J lost 2; bases outside the gene matches: 3. The CDR3 is made up of 13 amino acids. From germline, CDR1 is MNHNS and CDR2 SASEGT. This clonotype was seen more than once but under ten times. This sequence joins TRBV6-1 and TRBJ2-7; 8 nucleotides match TRBD2. This sequence was found in a man between 18 and 35 years old who had mild COVID-19 (a few samples of this study predate the infection). Cell type and time point are not known. The material sequenced was PBMCs or a T cell subset sorted from them (not recorded which). CDR3 sequence reads: CASSPAGAYEQYF. The DNA of the CDR3 is TGTGCCAGCAGCCCAGCGGGGGCCTACGAGCAGTACTTC.